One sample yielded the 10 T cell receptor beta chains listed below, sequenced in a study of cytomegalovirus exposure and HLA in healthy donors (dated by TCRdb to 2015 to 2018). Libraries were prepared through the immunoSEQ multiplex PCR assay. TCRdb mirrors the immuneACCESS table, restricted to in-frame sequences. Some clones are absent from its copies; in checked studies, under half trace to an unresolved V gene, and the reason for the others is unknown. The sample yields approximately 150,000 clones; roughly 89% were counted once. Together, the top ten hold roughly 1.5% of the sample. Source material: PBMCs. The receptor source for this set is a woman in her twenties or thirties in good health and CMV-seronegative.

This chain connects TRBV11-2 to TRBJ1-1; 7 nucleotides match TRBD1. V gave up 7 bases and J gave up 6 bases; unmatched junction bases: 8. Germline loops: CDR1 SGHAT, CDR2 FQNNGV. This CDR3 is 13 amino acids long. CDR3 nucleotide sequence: TGTGCCAGCACGACAGGGCTATCACCTGAAGCTTTCTTT. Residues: CASTTGLSPEAFF.

The DNA of the CDR3 is TGTGCCAGCAGCTTGGGACAGGTCTATGGCTACACCTTC. Translated: CASSLGQVYGYTF. The V call is TRBV5-6, the J call TRBJ1-2, with a weak D call TRBD1 (6 bases). Trimming stripped 0 bases from V and 4 bases from J, with 7 bases between. Per the germline V gene, CDR1 is SGHDT and CDR2 is YYEEEE. The CDR3 is 13 amino acids.

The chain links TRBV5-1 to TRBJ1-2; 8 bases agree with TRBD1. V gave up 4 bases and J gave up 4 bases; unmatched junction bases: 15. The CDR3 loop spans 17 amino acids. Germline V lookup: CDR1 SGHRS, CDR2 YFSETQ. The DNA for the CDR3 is TGCGCCAGCAGCACCGCCCGGGGGGACGGGACAGGCTATGGCTACACCTTC. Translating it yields CASSTARGDGTGYGYTF.

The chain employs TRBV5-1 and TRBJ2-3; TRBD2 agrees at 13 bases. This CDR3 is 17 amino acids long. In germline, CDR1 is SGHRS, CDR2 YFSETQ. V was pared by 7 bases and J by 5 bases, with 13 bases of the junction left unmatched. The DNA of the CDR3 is TGCGCCAGCCATAACCCACTAGCGGGGGGGCAGGGAGATACGCAGTATTTT. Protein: CASHNPLAGGQGDTQYF.

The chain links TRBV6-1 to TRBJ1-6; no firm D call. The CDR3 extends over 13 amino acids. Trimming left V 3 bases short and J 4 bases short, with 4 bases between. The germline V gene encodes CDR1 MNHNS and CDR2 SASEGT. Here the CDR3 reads CASSDLYNSPLHF. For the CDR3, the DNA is TGTGCCAGCAGTGATCTTTATAATTCACCCCTCCACTTT.

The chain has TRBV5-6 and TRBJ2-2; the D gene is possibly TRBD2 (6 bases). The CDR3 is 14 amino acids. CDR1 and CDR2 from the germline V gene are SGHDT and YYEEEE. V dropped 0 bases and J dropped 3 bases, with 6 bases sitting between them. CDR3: CASSLGRDTGELFF. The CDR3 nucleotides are TGTGCCAGCAGCTTGGGGAGGGACACCGGGGAGCTGTTTTTT.

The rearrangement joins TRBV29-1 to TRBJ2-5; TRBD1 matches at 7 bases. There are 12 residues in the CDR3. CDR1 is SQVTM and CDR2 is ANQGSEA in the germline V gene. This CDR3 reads CSMTGFGETQYF. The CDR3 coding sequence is TGCAGTATGACAGGGTTTGGCGAGACCCAGTACTTC.

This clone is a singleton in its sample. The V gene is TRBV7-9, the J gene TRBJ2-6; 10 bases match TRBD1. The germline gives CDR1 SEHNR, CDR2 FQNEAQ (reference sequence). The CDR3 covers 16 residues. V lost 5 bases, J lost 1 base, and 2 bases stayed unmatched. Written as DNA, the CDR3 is TGTGCCAGCAGCGCGGGACAGGGGTCTGGGGCCAACGTCCTGACTTTC. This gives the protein CASSAGQGSGANVLTF. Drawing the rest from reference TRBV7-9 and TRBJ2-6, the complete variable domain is DTGVSQNPRHKITKRGQNVTFRCDPISEHNRLYWYRQTLGQGPEFLTYFQNEAQLEKSRLLSDRFSAERPKGSFSTLEIQRTEQGDSAMYLCASSAGQGSGANVLTFGAGSRLTVL.

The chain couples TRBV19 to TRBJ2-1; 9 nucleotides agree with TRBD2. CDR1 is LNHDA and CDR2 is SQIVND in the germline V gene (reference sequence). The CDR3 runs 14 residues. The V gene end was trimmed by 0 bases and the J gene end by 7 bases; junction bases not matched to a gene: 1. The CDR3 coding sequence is TGTGCCAGTAGTATAGAAGCGGGGGGTAATGAGCAGTTCTTC. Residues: CASSIEAGGNEQFF.

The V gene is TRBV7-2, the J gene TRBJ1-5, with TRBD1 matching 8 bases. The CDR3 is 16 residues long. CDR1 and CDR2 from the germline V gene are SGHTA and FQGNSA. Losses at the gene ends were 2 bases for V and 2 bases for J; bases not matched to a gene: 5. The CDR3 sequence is CASSLTTGAGNQPQHF. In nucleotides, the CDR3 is TGTGCCAGCAGCTTAACGACAGGGGCCGGCAATCAGCCCCAGCATTTT.